Sequencing of this T cell receptor beta chain was carried out in a study of T cell responses to AZD1222 COVID-19 vaccine. Study-wide context: Pooling of second doses given at about 4 or about 12 weeks was done. Study results and limitations: Researchers report vaccine-associated CD4 TCRs spanning spike, with dominance at 160-218 and 743-854. Reportedly, close to half of spike-specific TCRs are directed against unmutated variant regions.

Worth noting for this clone: What it binds is not known.

V was pared by 4 bases and J by 4 bases, with 19 bases between. The CDR3 contains 16 residues. Germline CDR1 MNHEY, CDR2 SVGAGI. Generated by immunoSEQ multiplex PCR, the TCRdb table keeps only in-frame clones and is missing some. The sample holds some 130,000 clones, around 90% seen once. The TCR was taken from an adult in good health. Sequencing was performed on peripheral blood, taken on day 0 of AZD1222 vaccination. This chain uses TRBV6-5 with TRBJ1-1; D is perhaps TRBD1 (5 bases). CDR3 residues: CASSSSTARASTEAFF. The CDR3 nucleotides are TGTGCCAGCAGTTCGTCGACAGCTAGAGCGAGCACTGAAGCTTTCTTT.